This TCR beta chain was sequenced in a study of T cells in Graves' hyperthyroidism and ophthalmopathy. This clonotype has only a few counts. Its antigen remains unidentified. The PBMCs studied were ones that came from roughly 11 ml fresh peripheral blood. Amplified TCR beta CDR3 regions came from RNA transcripts. TCR CDR3 underwent first-round RT-PCR with the HTBI primer set. TCRdb reanalysed the multiplex PCR reads using MiXCR and keeps one entry per CDR3 protein. The sample includes roughly 500,000 distinct CDR3 sequences, 11% to 15% seen only once; the top ten take roughly 6.2%. Whole-study findings and limits: Blood also contained most expanded thyroid clonotypes above 0.001.

The V and J ends lost 6 bases and 0 bases respectively, with 14 bases between them. This CDR3 spans 15 amino acids. Germline lookup yields CDR1 KGHSH and CDR2 LQKENI. The sequence was obtained from a woman aged 25 to 39 with Graves' hyperthyroidism that later progressed to Graves' ophthalmopathy. The rearrangement links TRBV18 to TRBJ1-1; D unresolved. Sequencing used blood. The CDR3 sequence: CASSRDSGMNTEAFF. DNA for the CDR3: TGTGCCAGCTCTCGCGACTCTGGGATGAACACTGAAGCTTTCTTT. Full variable domain (missing parts from reference TRBV18 and TRBJ1-1): NAGVMQNPRHLVRRRGQEARLRCSPMKGHSHVYWYRQLPEEGLKFMVYLQKENIIDESGMPKERFSAEFPKEGPSILRIQQVVRGDSAAYFCASSRDSGMNTEAFFGQGTRLTVV.